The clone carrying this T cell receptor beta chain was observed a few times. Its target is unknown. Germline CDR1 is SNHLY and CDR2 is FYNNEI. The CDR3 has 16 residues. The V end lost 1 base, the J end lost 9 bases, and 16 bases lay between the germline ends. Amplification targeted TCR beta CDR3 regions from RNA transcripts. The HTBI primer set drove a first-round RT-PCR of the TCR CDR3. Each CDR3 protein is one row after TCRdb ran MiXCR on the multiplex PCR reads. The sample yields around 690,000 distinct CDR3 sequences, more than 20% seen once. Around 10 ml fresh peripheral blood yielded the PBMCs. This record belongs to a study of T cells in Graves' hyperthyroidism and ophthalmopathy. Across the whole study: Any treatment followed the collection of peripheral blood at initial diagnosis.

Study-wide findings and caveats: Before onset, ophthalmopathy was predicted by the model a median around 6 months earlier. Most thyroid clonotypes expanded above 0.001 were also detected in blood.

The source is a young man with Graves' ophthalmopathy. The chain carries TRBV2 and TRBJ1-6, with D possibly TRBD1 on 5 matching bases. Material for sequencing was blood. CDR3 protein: CASSEEGPRDSSPLHF. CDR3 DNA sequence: TGTGCCAGCAGTGAAGAGGGGCCGAGAGACAGTTCACCCCTCCACTTT.